This T cell receptor beta chain was captured by sequencing in a study of blood T cell repertoires in COVID-19. This clone was detected only a few times. Germline trimming cut 0 bases from V and 5 bases from J; bases unmatched to any gene: 9. Looked up from germline, CDR1 is SGHDT and CDR2 is YYEEEE. The CDR3 is 16 amino acids. The study recruited people aged roughly 18 to 89 years across approximately 25 US areas. Symptom resolution, clearance, or two negative PCRs marked the recovered donors of Cohort 3. How the authors handled the data: Amplification with reference gene primers provided the estimates of nucleated cell counts. Repertoires were generated with immunoSEQ multiplex PCR, while TCRdb's copy carries only in-frame clones and drops some. The V and J calls and clone size come from that table; D and trimming were worked out from the DNA. The sample contains 450,000 to 500,000 clones, approximately 86% of which appear only once.

The specimen sequenced was PBMCs or T cells enriched from blood (not recorded which). This chain joins TRBV5-6 and TRBJ1-2; 8 bases align to TRBD1. The sequence came from a woman aged 18-29 years who had recovered from COVID-19. In nucleotides, the CDR3 is TGTGCCAGCAGCTTGGGCCTCTTCGGGACAGGATATGGCTACACCTTC. It encodes CASSLGLFGTGYGYTF.